This paragraph covers one T cell receptor beta chain sequence. The antigen remains unidentified. Analyses pooled second doses at about 4 or about 12 weeks. This record comes from a study of T cell responses to AZD1222 COVID-19 vaccine. Method: immunoSEQ multiplex PCR; TCRdb's copy keeps in-frame clones and lacks some. The sample has more than 100,000 clones; roughly 90% are singletons. Overall study findings and caveats: Unmutated variant regions reportedly attract nearly half of all spike-specific TCRs.

CDR3 length equals 15 residues. Germline V gene lookup returns CDR1 SGHRS and CDR2 YFSETQ. The germline V and J ends were trimmed by 0 bases and 5 bases, with 14 bases remaining between them. The sample here was peripheral blood, taken 28 days after the second AZD1222 dose. The receptor was isolated from an adult who received the AZD1222 COVID-19 vaccine. The genes are TRBV5-1 and TRBJ2-5; TRBD1 might be the D (5 bases). CDR3 residues: CASSLEGAYGETQYF. The DNA of the CDR3 is TGCGCCAGCAGCTTGGAAGGGGCGTATGGGGAGACCCAGTACTTC.